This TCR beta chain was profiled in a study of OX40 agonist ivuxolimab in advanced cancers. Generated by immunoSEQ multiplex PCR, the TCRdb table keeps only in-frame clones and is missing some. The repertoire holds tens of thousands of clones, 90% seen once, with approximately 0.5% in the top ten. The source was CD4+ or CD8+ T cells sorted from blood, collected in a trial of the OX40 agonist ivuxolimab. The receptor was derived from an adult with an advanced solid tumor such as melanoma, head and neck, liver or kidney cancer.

Written as DNA, the CDR3 is TGTGCCAGCACCAAAGGAGGGGGGCGCGGAGATACGCAGTATTTT. It translates to CASTKGGGRGDTQYF. The chain links TRBV5-4 to TRBJ2-3; D could derive from TRBD1 or TRBD2 (6 bases each). Germline values: CDR1 SGHNT, CDR2 YYREEE (reference sequence). The CDR3 runs 15 residues. V gave up 6 bases and J gave up 5 bases, with 19 bases separating them. The full variable domain, rest sourced from reference TRBV5-4 and TRBJ2-3, is ETGVTQSPTHLIKTRGQQVTLRCSSQSGHNTVSWYQQALGQGPQFIFQYYREEENGRGNFPPRFSGLQFPNYSSELNVNALELDDSALYLCASTKGGGRGDTQYFGPGTRLTVL.